This T cell receptor beta chain originates from a study of PD-1 blockade in classical Hodgkin lymphoma. Study outcomes and limitations: Underlying causes for the observed repertoire differences were not defined, possibly disease activity or prior therapy.

TCRdb's table, derived via immunoSEQ multiplex PCR, lists solely in-frame clones and lacks some. The sample carries 25,000 to 35,000 clones, 65% to 85% recorded once. This CDR3 comprises 15 residues. The V gene's germline CDR1 is SGHDT and CDR2 YYEEEE. Trimming removed 0 bases at V and 5 bases at J, with 14 bases between. Specified time point: cycle 4 day 1 (C4D1), after 5 to 7 weeks of nivolumab. Relapse after autologous stem cell transplantation occurred in every patient, and brentuximab vedotin exposure varied. It was by magnetic negative selection that CD4+ T cells were purified from thawed PBMCs. To note about this clone: Its antigen is undetermined.

The sample here was CD4+ T cells from blood, taken before the fourth cycle of nivolumab. J is TRBJ2-5 and V is TRBV5-6; weak D call: TRBD2 (6 bases). This clonotype originated in a human donor with classical Hodgkin lymphoma. The CDR3 nucleotides read TGTGCCAGCAGCTTGGGGCGCGGGGAACGGGAGACCCAGTACTTC. It specifies CASSLGRGERETQYF.